A selection of T cell receptor beta chains follows, all from one sample in a study of glioma-infiltrating T cells. A single record per CDR3 protein comes from TCRdb applying MiXCR to the multiplex PCR reads. The sample records some 160,000 distinct CDR3 sequences, about 40% being singletons. What was sequenced was glioma tissue, nonneoplastic brain tissue, or PBMCs (not recorded which). All receptors come from a human donor with low-grade glioma or glioblastoma, undergoing nonglioma brain surgery, or in good health (not recorded which). The CDR3 runs from the conserved cysteine through the conserved F or W. The D gene is left open where the match is weak. The size entry is marked missing in some rows and otherwise reads once, few, many or a size class.

clone size | J gene | V gene | D gene | CDR3 protein | CDR3 DNA
many | TRBJ1-4 | TRBV28 | NA | CASSANTRMYGKLFF | TGTGCCAGCAGTGCCAACACCCGGATGTATGGAAAACTGTTTTTT
NA | TRBJ2-3 | TRBV6-1 | TRBD1 | CAVSEAGGADTQYF | TGCGCCGTCAGTGAGGCAGGGGGCGCAGATACGCAGTATTTT
NA | TRBJ2-1 | TRBV19 | TRBD2 | CASSTDFSGSSYNEQFF | TGTGCCAGTAGCACCGACTTTAGCGGGAGCTCCTACAATGAGCAGTTCTTC
many | TRBJ2-7 | TRBV6-1 | NA | CGITYEQYF | TGCGGGATCACCTACGAGCAGTACTTC
NA | TRBJ2-3 | TRBV5-4 | NA | CSSSGSGASTDTQYF | TGTTCCAGCAGCGGTTCCGGGGCTAGCACAGATACGCAGTATTTT
few | TRBJ1-6 | TRBV11-2 | NA | CASSLGPGDSPLHF | TGTGCCAGCAGCTTAGGGCCGGGTGATTCACCCCTCCACTTT
NA | TRBJ2-5 | TRBV7-9 | NA | CASSGVLEETQYF | TGTGCCAGCAGCGGCGTACTCGAGGAGACCCAGTACTTC
many | TRBJ2-5 | TRBV18 | TRBD2 | CASSPTGTTQETQYF | TGTGCCAGCTCACCTACCGGGACTACACAAGAGACCCAGTACTTC
NA | TRBJ2-3 | TRBV2 | NA | CASKTRCNTDTQYF | TGTGCCAGCAAGACTAGATGTAACACAGATACGCAGTATTTT
many | TRBJ1-3 | TRBV7-6 | NA | CASSDQGPGNTIYF | TGTGCCAGCAGCGATCAGGGGCCGGGAAACACCATATATTTT
NA | TRBJ2-1 | TRBV6-2/TRBV6-3 | TRBD2 | CASRSPGTSGYNEQFF | TGTGCCAGCAGAAGTCCTGGGACTAGCGGCTACAATGAGCAGTTCTTC
many | TRBJ2-7 | TRBV28 | TRBD2 | CASGGGGTYEQYF | TGTGCCAGCGGCGGCGGGGGGACCTACGAGCAGTACTTC
NA | TRBJ2-1 | TRBV29-1 | TRBD1 | CSVALQGVYNEQFF | TGCAGCGTTGCACTACAGGGGGTATACAATGAGCAGTTCTTC
NA | TRBJ2-7 | TRBV2 | NA | CASRGNYEQYF | TGTGCCAGCAGGGGTAACTACGAGCAGTACTTC
many | TRBJ2-7 | TRBV20-1 | NA | CSARVGRAEQYF | TGCAGTGCTCGGGTAGGTCGTGCTGAGCAGTACTTC
once | TRBJ1-5 | TRBV12-3/TRBV12-4 | TRBD1 | CASSSSRQGQRQPQHF | TGTGCCAGCAGTTCATCCCGACAGGGTCAACGGCAGCCCCAGCATTTT
once | TRBJ2-7 | TRBV11-2 | NA | CASSPHLMVGEQYF | TGTGCCAGCAGCCCCCATCTAATGGTGGGTGAGCAGTACTTC